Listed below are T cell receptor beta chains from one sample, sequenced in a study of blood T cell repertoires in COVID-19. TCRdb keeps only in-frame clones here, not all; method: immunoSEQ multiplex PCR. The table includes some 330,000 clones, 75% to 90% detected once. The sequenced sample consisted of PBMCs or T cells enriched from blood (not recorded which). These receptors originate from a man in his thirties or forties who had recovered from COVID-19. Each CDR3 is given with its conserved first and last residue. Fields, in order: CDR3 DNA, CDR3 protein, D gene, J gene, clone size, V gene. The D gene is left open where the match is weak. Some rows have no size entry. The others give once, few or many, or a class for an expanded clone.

TGTGCCATCGGACAGGGTTACGGGGAGCTGTTTTTT,CAIGQGYGELFF,TRBD1,TRBJ2-2,NA,TRBV24-1
TGTGCCAGTAGTACAACGAGCGGGGGGGTTTCACCCCTCCACTTT,CASSTTSGGVSPLHF,NA,TRBJ1-6,NA,TRBV19
TGTGCCAGCAGCCGCCCACAGGGAGATCAGCCCCAGCATTTT,CASSRPQGDQPQHF,NA,TRBJ1-5,NA,TRBV6-6
TGTGCCAGCAGCTTAGTGGAGGCAGGATTAGCGAATTATTCACCCCTCCACTTT,CASSLVEAGLANYSPLHF,NA,TRBJ1-6,NA,TRBV7-8
TGTGCCAGCAGAGGGAGAGGGACTATCTACAATGAGCAGTTCTTC,CASRGRGTIYNEQFF,TRBD2,TRBJ2-1,few,TRBV5-6
TGTGCCAGCAGGTCTCCGCCGGCCTACGAGCAGTACTTC,CASRSPPAYEQYF,NA,TRBJ2-7,NA,TRBV28
TGTGCCAGCAGCTCCGGGACAGGGAACTATGGCTACACCTTC,CASSSGTGNYGYTF,TRBD1,TRBJ1-2,NA,TRBV7-9
TGTGCCAGCACCCCGGGAGAAATTTTAAGGGAAAAACTGTTTTTT,CASTPGEILREKLFF,NA,TRBJ1-4,NA,TRBV28
TGTGCCAGCAGTTACCAGGGGTTGGGCGAAAAACTGTTTTTT,CASSYQGLGEKLFF,NA,TRBJ1-4,once,TRBV6-5
TGTGCCAGCAGCTTGATACAGCCCCAAACCTATGGCTACACCTTC,CASSLIQPQTYGYTF,NA,TRBJ1-2,NA,TRBV5-8
TGCAGCGTTGAAATCCGGGGTGAAAAACTGTTTTTT,CSVEIRGEKLFF,NA,TRBJ1-4,NA,TRBV29-1
TGTGCCAGTAGTAGGAGGACTAGCGGGGGCACAGATACGCAGTATTTT,CASSRRTSGGTDTQYF,TRBD2,TRBJ2-3,NA,TRBV19
NA,CASILGQGYNEQFF,NA,TRBJ2-1,NA,TRBV2
TGTGCCAGCATGGGCGGCGGGGGGGCCCTCAAGGATACGCAGTATTTT,CASMGGGGALKDTQYF,TRBD2,TRBJ2-3,NA,TRBV27
TGTGCCAGCAGTTTAAATTCAGCAGGGACTATTAACTATGGCTACACCTTC,CASSLNSAGTINYGYTF,NA,TRBJ1-2,NA,TRBV28
TGCGCCAGCAGCAACAGGGCTGCAACTAATGAAAAACTGTTTTTT,CASSNRAATNEKLFF,NA,TRBJ1-4,NA,TRBV5-1
TGTGCCAGCAGCAGACAAAGGACAGGGGCTCGCTACGAGCAGTACTTC,CASSRQRTGARYEQYF,TRBD1,TRBJ2-7,NA,TRBV11-2
TGTGCCAGCAGCCCCTCCGGACTAGCGGGGCTCTACGAGCAGTACTTC,CASSPSGLAGLYEQYF,TRBD2,TRBJ2-7,NA,TRBV27
TGTGCCAGCAGCCCCGGGAGCAGCAATGAGCAGTTCTTC,CASSPGSSNEQFF,NA,TRBJ2-1,NA,TRBV28
TGCGCCAGCAGACGTACAGAAGAGACCCAGTACTTC,CASRRTEETQYF,NA,TRBJ2-5,NA,TRBV5-1
TGTGCCAGCAGGGAGGTCCCCTACAATGAGCAGTTCTTC,CASREVPYNEQFF,NA,TRBJ2-1,NA,TRBV13
TGCGCCAGCAGCCAAGAAGGGACAGTGAATGAAAAACTGTTTTTT,CASSQEGTVNEKLFF,TRBD1,TRBJ1-4,once,TRBV4-1
TGTGCCAGCAGCCCGGACAGGGGCGAAGCTTTCTTT,CASSPDRGEAFF,TRBD1,TRBJ1-1,NA,TRBV7-9